This TCR beta chain was sequenced for a study of cytomegalovirus exposure and HLA in healthy donors. Findings and limits, study-wide: Later analysis found that TCR beta chains associated with HLA were more clonally expanded than other, equally common chains. A later analysis appeared to link common viral pathogens to several of the most significant clusters. Roughly uniform sequencing depth across donors was assumed, possibly incorrectly.

Use of 60 Vbeta and 13 Jbeta primers characterized the PCR. Assay used: immunoSEQ multiplex PCR; TCRdb lists only in-frame clones, some missing. The data contain tens of thousands of clones, more than 50% of them singletons. The ends were cut back, 5 bases at V and 4 bases at J, with 6 bases in the middle. This CDR3 spans 11 amino acids. Looked up from germline, CDR1 is GTSNPN and CDR2 is SVGIG (reference sequence). For this clone: Antigen unknown.

Sequenced: PBMCs. This chain connects TRBV30 to TRBJ2-1, with a tentative D call TRBD2 (5 bases). The TCR comes from a woman aged 35 to 49 in good health and CMV-seropositive. CDR3 region: CAWRGYNEQFF. The CDR3 DNA sequence: TGTGCCTGGCGGGGTTACAATGAGCAGTTCTTC.